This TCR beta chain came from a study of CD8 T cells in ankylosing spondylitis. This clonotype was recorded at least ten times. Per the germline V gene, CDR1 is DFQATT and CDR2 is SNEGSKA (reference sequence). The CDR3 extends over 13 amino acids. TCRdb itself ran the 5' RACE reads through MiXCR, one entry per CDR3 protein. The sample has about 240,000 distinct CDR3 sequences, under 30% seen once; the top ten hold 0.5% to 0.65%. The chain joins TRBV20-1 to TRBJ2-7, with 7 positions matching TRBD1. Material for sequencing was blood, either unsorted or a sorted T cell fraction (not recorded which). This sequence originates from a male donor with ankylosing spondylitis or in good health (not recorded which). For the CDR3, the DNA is TGCAGCTATCTTCCAGACAGGGCGAACGAGCAGTACTTC. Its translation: CSYLPDRANEQYF.